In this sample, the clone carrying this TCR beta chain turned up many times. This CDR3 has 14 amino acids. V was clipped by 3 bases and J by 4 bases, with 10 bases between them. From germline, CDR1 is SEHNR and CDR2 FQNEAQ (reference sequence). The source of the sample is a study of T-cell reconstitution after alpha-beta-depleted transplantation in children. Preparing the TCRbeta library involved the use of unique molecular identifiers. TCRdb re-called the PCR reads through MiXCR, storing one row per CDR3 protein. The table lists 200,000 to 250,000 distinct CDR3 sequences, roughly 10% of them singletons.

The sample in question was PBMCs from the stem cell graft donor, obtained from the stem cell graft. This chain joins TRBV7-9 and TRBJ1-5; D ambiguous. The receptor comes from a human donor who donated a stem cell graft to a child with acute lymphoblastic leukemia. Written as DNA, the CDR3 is TGTGCCAGCAGCTTGGTGAGGGATAATCAGCCCCAGCATTTT. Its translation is CASSLVRDNQPQHF. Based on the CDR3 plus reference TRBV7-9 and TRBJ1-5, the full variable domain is DTGVSQNPRHKITKRGQNVTFRCDPISEHNRLYWYRQTLGQGPEFLTYFQNEAQLEKSRLLSDRFSAERPKGSFSTLEIQRTEQGDSAMYLCASSLVRDNQPQHFGDGTRLSIL.